The 23 T cell receptor beta chains presented below share a single source sample, sequenced in a study of T cell responses to AZD1222 COVID-19 vaccine. Generated by immunoSEQ multiplex PCR, the TCRdb table keeps only in-frame clones and is missing some. The sample lists 110,000 to 150,000 clones; over 90% were seen once. This specimen was peripheral blood, taken on day 0 of AZD1222 vaccination. Source of these receptors: an adult in good health.

With respect to this clone: The junction does not match germline at one end; this may be a read error. The J gene is TRBJ1-1, the V gene TRBV20-1; no definite D call. The length of the CDR3 is 11 residues. Germline-derived CDR1 and CDR2 are DFQATT and SNEGSKA (reference sequence). DNA of the CDR3: TGCAGTGCTAGAGCCAACACGGAAGCTTTCTTT. Translating it yields CSARANTEAFF.

The chain recombines TRBV7-9 with TRBJ1-2, with D uncertain. The V gene lost 1 base and the J gene lost 4 bases, with 7 bases spanning the gap. Germline CDR1 reads SEHNR; CDR2 reads FQNEAQ (reference sequence). The CDR3 runs 13 residues. For the CDR3, the DNA is TGTGCCAGCAGCTTAGTGTCCAGCTATGGCTACACCTTC. It yields the protein CASSLVSSYGYTF.

The chain links TRBV7-9 to TRBJ1-1, with a weak D call TRBD1 (6 bases). There are 14 residues in the CDR3. The ends were cut back, 1 base at V and 2 bases at J, with 8 bases in the middle. Per germline, CDR1 SEHNR and CDR2 FQNEAQ (reference sequence). The CDR3 DNA is TGTGCCAGCAGCTTAGTACAGGGAAACACTGAAGCTTTCTTT. Its protein is CASSLVQGNTEAFF.

This sequence joins TRBV28 and TRBJ1-2; D is unclear. Germline values: CDR1 MDHEN, CDR2 SYDVKM. The germline V and J ends were trimmed by 3 bases and 2 bases, with 10 bases remaining between them. The CDR3 has 14 residues. The CDR3: CASSLVAANYGYTF. The CDR3 DNA follows: TGTGCCAGCAGTTTGGTGGCGGCCAACTATGGCTACACCTTC.

The CDR3 region has the DNA TGTGCCAGCAGCTTAGGGACAGAGGGCACTGAAGCTTTCTTT. This translates into CASSLGTEGTEAFF. The chain combines TRBV13 with TRBJ1-1; a possible D gene is TRBD1 (5 bases). V lost 0 bases, J lost 4 bases, and 9 bases lay in between. This CDR3 is built from 14 residues. Germline V gene lookup returns CDR1 PRHDT and CDR2 FYEKMQ (reference sequence).

The gene calls are TRBV7-3 and TRBJ2-1; TRBD2 matches at 11 bases. V dropped 5 bases and J dropped 4; count of bases not matched to a gene: 4. The CDR3 loop spans 15 amino acids. Germline CDR1 and CDR2: SGHTA and FQGTGA. CDR3 bases: TGTGCCAGCAGCCAGGGACTAGCGGATTACAATGAGCAGTTCTTC. It is translated as CASSQGLADYNEQFF. The variable domain in full, completed from reference TRBV7-3 and TRBJ2-1, reads GAGVSQTPSNKVTEKGKYVELRCDPISGHTALYWYRQSLGQGPEFLIYFQGTGAADDSGLPNDRFFAVRPEGSVSTLKIQRTERGDSAVYLCASSQGLADYNEQFFGPGTRLTVL.

Written as DNA, the CDR3 is TGTGCCAGCAGTTCAGCGGACAGGGCAAACACCATATATTTT. Translating gives CASSSADRANTIYF. This chain joins TRBV6-5 and TRBJ1-3; 8 bases are shared with TRBD1. Germline V gene lookup returns CDR1 MNHEY and CDR2 SVGAGI. The trim removed 4 bases at V and 6 bases at J, leaving 5 bases unmatched. This CDR3 has 14 residues.

The chain uses TRBV25-1 and TRBJ2-7; TRBD1 might be the D (7 bases). In germline, CDR1 is MGHDK, CDR2 SYGVNS. Trimming shortened V by 1 base and J by 5 bases, and 12 bases separated the two germline ends. The CDR3 loop spans 14 amino acids. The CDR3 protein is CASSEFRGVHEQYF. Here the CDR3 DNA reads TGTGCCAGCAGTGAATTCAGGGGGGTCCACGAGCAGTACTTC.

CDR3 amino acids: CASSLPGVRDNEQFF. The CDR3 bases are TGTGCCAGCAGCTTACCTGGGGTCCGCGACAATGAGCAGTTCTTC. The genes are TRBV7-9 and TRBJ2-1; D gene unclear. V was shortened by 2 bases and J by 5 bases, with 13 bases between the two germline ends. This CDR3 is 15 amino acids long. The germline V gene encodes CDR1 SEHNR and CDR2 FQNEAQ (reference sequence).

The chain has TRBV19 and TRBJ1-1; maybe TRBD1 (6 bases). The ends were cut back, 3 bases at V and 6 bases at J, with 11 bases in the middle. CDR3 size: 13 residues. Per the germline V gene, CDR1 is LNHDA and CDR2 is SQIVND (reference sequence). CDR3 region: CASSIVGQSEAFF. CDR3 in DNA: TGTGCCAGTAGTATTGTCGGACAGTCTGAAGCTTTCTTT.

The chain uses TRBV28 and TRBJ2-5, with D maybe TRBD2 (5 bases). Germline V lookup: CDR1 MDHEN, CDR2 SYDVKM. Trimming cost V 2 bases and J 2 bases, with 9 bases left between them. CDR3 length equals 14 residues. In DNA, the CDR3 is TGTGCCAGCAGTTTACGGGGTCGACAAGAGACCCAGTACTTC. This encodes CASSLRGRQETQYF.

This chain connects TRBV6-1 to TRBJ1-6; D possibly corresponds to TRBD1 (6 bases). The CDR3 is made up of 14 amino acids. The V end was cut by 1 base, the J end by 6 bases, with 7 bases between. Germline CDR1 and CDR2: MNHNS and SASEGT. CDR3 amino acids: CASSEEGGNSPLHF. The CDR3, as DNA: TGTGCCAGCAGTGAAGAAGGGGGTAATTCACCCCTCCACTTT.

The chain joins TRBV5-5 to TRBJ2-1; 14 positions agree with TRBD2. J was trimmed by 7 bases and V by 3 bases; bases with no gene match: 6. The CDR3 runs 16 residues. Per germline, CDR1 SGHKS and CDR2 YYEKEE (reference sequence). Written as DNA, the CDR3 is TGTGCCAGCAGCTCGGGACTAGCGGGAGTTCGGAATGAGCAGTTCTTC. This codes for CASSSGLAGVRNEQFF.

The chain employs TRBV19 and TRBJ1-2; TRBD1 is a possible D gene (5 bases). Trimming took 9 bases from V and 5 from J, leaving 22 bases between them. Germline assignment: CDR1 LNHDA and CDR2 SQIVND (reference sequence). The length of the CDR3 is 15 residues. CDR3 residues: CASYGTAEQIYGYTF. In nucleotides, the CDR3 is TGTGCCAGCTACGGGACGGCAGAACAAATATATGGCTACACCTTC.

The CDR3 bases are TGTGCCAGCACCTCCTTTGGCGGGGACTATGGCTACACCTTC. The encoded protein is CASTSFGGDYGYTF. V is TRBV27 and J is TRBJ1-2; D is undetermined. The CDR3 extends over 14 amino acids. Germline CDR1 is MNHEY and CDR2 is SMNVEV (reference sequence). V lost 7 bases and J lost 3, with 15 bases in between.

The chain combines TRBV30 with TRBJ1-2; 9 bases agree with TRBD1. CDR1 and CDR2 from the germline V gene are GTSNPN and SVGIG (reference sequence). CDR3 length: 12 amino acids. After removal of 1 base from V and 7 bases from J, the junction contained 1 base not matched to a gene. CDR3 DNA: TGTGCCTGGAGTGACAGGGGGCCTGGCTACACCTTC. Translating it yields CAWSDRGPGYTF.

The rearrangement joins TRBV4-1 to TRBJ1-2; 10 nucleotides agree with TRBD1. The CDR3 length is 14 residues. The V and J ends lost 3 bases and 5 bases, in that order; junction bases with no gene match: 3. CDR1 and CDR2 (germline): MGHRA, YSYEKL. The CDR3 protein is CASSQPGQGYGYTF. The CDR3 region has the DNA TGCGCCAGCAGCCAGCCGGGACAGGGGTATGGCTACACCTTC.

The genes are TRBV5-1 and TRBJ1-1, with 11 nucleotides matching TRBD1. CDR3 size: 16 residues. Germline V CDR1 and CDR2: SGHRS, YFSETQ. V dropped 6 bases and J dropped 3; count of bases not matched to a gene: 10. The CDR3 region is CASTKTRDRGDTEAFF. In DNA, the CDR3 is TGCGCCAGCACCAAGACCCGGGACAGGGGGGACACTGAAGCTTTCTTT. The full variable domain, completed using reference TRBV5-1 and TRBJ1-1, is KAGVTQTPRYLIKTRGQQVTLSCSPISGHRSVSWYQQTPGQGLQFLFEYFSETQRNKGNFPGRFSGRQFSNSRSEMNVSTLELGDSALYLCASTKTRDRGDTEAFFGQGTRLTVV.

This sequence joins TRBV7-6 and TRBJ2-3; 9 positions agree with TRBD2. The CDR3 extends over 14 amino acids. Germline V gene sequence: CDR1 SGHVS, CDR2 FNYEAQ. The ends lost 5 bases at V and 4 bases at J; junction bases unmatched: 4. This CDR3 reads CASSMTSGPDTQYF. In nucleotides, the CDR3 is TGTGCCAGCAGCATGACTAGCGGTCCAGATACGCAGTATTTT.

The count of this clone is one. The chain links TRBV24-1 to TRBJ2-5; TRBD1 aligns across 8 bases. The CDR3 has 14 residues. The V segment lost 4 bases and the J segment 4 bases; nucleotides outside the gene matches: 4. Germline V CDR1 and CDR2: KGHDR, SFDVKD. The CDR3 DNA follows: TGTGCCACCAGTGACCCCAGGGGGCTAGAGACCCAGTACTTC. It codes for CATSDPRGLETQYF.

This clone is a singleton in its sample. V and J are TRBV29-1 and TRBJ1-1; no definite D call. The V and J ends lost 0 bases and 4 bases respectively, with 12 bases between them. Germline V gene sequence: CDR1 SQVTM, CDR2 ANQGSEA. The CDR3 sequence is 14 residues long. CDR3: CSVEEGRRGTEAFF. The CDR3 DNA is TGCAGCGTTGAAGAGGGCAGACGAGGCACTGAAGCTTTCTTT.

The rearrangement uses TRBV5-8 and TRBJ2-1; D gene uncertain. Trimming left V 2 bases short and J 7 bases short, with 4 bases between. CDR3 length equals 11 residues. The germline CDR1 and CDR2 sequences are SGHTS and YDEGEE. CDR3 in amino acids: CASSFENEQFF. The CDR3 region has the DNA TGTGCCAGCAGCTTTGAGAATGAGCAGTTCTTC.

The chain recombines TRBV6-1 with TRBJ2-2; no reliable D call. Per the germline V gene, CDR1 is MNHNS and CDR2 is SASEGT. The CDR3 sequence is 14 residues long. V was cut by 2 bases and J by 5 bases, with 9 bases left in between. This chain's CDR3 is CASSETVGTGELFF. CDR3 coding DNA: TGTGCCAGCAGTGAAACGGTGGGGACCGGGGAGCTGTTTTTT.